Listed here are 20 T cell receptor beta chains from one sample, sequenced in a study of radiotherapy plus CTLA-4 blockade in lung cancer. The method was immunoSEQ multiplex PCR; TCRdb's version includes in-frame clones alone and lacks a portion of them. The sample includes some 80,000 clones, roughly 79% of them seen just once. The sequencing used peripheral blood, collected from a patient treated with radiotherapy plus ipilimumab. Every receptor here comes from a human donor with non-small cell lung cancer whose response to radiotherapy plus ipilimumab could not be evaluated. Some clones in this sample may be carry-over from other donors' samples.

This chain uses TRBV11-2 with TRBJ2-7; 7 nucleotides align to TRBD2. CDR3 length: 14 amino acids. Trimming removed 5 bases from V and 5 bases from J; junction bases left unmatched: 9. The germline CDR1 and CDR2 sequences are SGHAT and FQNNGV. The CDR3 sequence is CASSPTQGRDEQYF. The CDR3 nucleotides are TGTGCCAGCAGCCCTACGCAAGGGAGGGACGAGCAGTACTTC.

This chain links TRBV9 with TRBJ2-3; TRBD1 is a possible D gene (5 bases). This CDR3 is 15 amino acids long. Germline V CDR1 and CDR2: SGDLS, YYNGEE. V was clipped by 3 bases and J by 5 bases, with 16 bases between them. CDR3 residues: CASSAQVLPVDTQYF. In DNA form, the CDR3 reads TGTGCCAGCAGCGCACAGGTCCTACCAGTAGATACGCAGTATTTT.

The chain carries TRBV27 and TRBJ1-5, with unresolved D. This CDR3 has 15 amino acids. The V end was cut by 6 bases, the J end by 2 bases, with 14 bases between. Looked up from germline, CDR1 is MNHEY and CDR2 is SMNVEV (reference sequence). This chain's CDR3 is CASRTGGWGNQPQHF. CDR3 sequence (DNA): TGTGCCAGCAGAACGGGAGGTTGGGGCAATCAGCCCCAGCATTTT.

This chain's CDR3 is CASSVSGGDSYTDTQYF. The CDR3, as DNA: TGTGCCAGCAGCGTATCGGGCGGGGACAGCTACACAGATACGCAGTATTTT. The V call is TRBV9, the J call TRBJ2-3, with a tentative D call TRBD1 (7 bases). The CDR3 sequence is 17 residues long. The ends were cut back, 1 base at V and 2 bases at J, with 17 bases in the middle. Germline CDR1 and CDR2: SGDLS and YYNGEE.

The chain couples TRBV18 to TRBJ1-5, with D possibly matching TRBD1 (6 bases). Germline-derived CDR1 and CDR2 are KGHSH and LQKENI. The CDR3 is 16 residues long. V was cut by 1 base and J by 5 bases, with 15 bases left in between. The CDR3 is CASSPRRGGDDQPQHF. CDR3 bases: TGTGCCAGCTCACCACGAAGGGGGGGCGATGATCAGCCCCAGCATTTT.

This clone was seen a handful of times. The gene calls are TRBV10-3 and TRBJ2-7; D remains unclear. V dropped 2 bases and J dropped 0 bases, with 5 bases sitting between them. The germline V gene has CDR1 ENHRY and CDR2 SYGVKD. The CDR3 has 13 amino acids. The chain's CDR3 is CAISEGSSYEQYF. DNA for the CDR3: TGTGCCATCAGTGAGGGCAGCTCCTACGAGCAGTACTTC.

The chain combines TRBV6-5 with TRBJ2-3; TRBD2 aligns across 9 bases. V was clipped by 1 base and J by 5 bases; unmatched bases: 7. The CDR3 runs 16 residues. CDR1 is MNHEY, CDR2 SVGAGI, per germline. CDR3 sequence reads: CASSYFAGGQEDTQYF. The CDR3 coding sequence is TGTGCCAGCAGTTACTTTGCGGGGGGGCAGGAAGATACGCAGTATTTT.

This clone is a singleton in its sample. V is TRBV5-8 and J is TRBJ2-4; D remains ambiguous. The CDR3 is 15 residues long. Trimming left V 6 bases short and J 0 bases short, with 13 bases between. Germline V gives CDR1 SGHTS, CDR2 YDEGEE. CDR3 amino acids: CASTTGRLAKNIQYF. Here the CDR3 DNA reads TGTGCCAGCACCACCGGCAGGCTAGCCAAAAACATTCAGTACTTC.

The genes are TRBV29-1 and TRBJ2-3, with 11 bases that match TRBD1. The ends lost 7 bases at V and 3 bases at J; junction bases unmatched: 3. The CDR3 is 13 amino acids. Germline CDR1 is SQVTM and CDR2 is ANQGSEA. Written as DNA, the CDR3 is TGCAGCGCCGGGACAGGGGGGACAGATACGCAGTATTTT. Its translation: CSAGTGGTDTQYF.

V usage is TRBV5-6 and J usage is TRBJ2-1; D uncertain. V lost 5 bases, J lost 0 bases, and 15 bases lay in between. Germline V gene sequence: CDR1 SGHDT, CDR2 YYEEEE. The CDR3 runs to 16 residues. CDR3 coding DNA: TGTGCCAGCAGTTCTCAGCAGGCCGCCTCCTACAATGAGCAGTTCTTC. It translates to CASSSQQAASYNEQFF.

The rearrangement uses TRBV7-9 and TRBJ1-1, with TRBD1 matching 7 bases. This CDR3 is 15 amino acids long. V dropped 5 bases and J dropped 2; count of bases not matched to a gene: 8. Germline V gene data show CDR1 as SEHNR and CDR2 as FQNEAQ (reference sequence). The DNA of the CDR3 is TGTGCCAGCAGCCCTACAGGGGCGGGAAACACTGAAGCTTTCTTT. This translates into CASSPTGAGNTEAFF.

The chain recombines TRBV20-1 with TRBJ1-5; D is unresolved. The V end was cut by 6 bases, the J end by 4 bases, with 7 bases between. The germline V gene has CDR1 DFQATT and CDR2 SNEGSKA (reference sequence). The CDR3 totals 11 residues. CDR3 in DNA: TGCAGTGCGCGACATAATCAGCCCCAGCATTTT. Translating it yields CSARHNQPQHF.

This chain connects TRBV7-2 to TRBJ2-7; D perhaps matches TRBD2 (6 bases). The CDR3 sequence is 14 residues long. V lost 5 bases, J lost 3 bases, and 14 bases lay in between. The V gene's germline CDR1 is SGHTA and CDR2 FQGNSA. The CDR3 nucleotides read TGTGCCAGCAGCCAAGGGATGGAGGGCTACGAGCAGTACTTC. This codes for CASSQGMEGYEQYF.

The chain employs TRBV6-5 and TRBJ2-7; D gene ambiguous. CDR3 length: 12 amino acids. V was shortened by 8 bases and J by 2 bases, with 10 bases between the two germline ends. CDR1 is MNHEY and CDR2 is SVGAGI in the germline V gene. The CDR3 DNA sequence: TGTGCCAGCGGCCGGGTAGCCTACGAGCAGTACTTC. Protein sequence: CASGRVAYEQYF.

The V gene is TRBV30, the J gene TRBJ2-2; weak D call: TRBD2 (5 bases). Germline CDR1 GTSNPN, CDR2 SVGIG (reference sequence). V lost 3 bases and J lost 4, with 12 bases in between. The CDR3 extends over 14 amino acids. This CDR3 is CAWRGGPVTGELFF. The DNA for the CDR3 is TGTGCCTGGAGAGGAGGCCCGGTCACCGGGGAGCTGTTTTTT.

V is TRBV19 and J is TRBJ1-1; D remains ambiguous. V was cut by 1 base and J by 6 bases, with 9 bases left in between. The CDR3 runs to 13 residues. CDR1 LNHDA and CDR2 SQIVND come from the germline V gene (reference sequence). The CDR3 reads CASSIAPGAEAFF. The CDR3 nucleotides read TGTGCCAGTAGTATAGCGCCCGGGGCTGAAGCTTTCTTT.

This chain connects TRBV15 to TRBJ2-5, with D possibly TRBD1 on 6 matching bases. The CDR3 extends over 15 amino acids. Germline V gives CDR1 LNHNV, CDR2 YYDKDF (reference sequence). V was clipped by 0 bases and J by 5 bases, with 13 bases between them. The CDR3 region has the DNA TGTGCCACCAGCAGAGAAGCACAGGGTCTGGAGACCCAGTACTTC. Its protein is CATSREAQGLETQYF.

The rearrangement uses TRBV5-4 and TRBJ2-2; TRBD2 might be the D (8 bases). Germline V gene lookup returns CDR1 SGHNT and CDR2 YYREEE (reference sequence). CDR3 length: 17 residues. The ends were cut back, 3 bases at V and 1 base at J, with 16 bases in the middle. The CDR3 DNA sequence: TGTGCCAGCAGCTCCCCGGGAGGGGGCCAGAACACCGGGGAGCTGTTTTTT. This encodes CASSSPGGGQNTGELFF.

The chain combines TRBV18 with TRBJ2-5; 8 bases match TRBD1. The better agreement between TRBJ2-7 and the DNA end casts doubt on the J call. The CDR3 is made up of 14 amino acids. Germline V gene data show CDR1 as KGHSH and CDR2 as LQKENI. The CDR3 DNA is TGTGCCAGCTCACCGACAGGGGTCTCCTACGAGCAGTACTTC. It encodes CASSPTGVSYEQYF.

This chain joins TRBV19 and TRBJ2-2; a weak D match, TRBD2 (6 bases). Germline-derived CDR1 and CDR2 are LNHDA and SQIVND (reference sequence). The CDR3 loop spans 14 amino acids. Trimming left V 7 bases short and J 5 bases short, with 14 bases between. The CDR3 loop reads CASTIGLRTGELFF. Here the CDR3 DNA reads TGTGCCAGTACCATTGGACTAAGGACCGGGGAGCTGTTTTTT.